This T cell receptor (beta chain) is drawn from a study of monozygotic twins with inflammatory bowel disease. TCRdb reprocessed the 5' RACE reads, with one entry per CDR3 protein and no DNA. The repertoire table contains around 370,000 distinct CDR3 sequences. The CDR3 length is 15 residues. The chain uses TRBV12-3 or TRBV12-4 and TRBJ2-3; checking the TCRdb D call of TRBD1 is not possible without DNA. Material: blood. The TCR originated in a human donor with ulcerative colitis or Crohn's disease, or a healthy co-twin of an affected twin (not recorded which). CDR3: CASSTRTGATDTQYF.